One TCR beta chain is described in this entry. TCRdb's copy holds only in-frame clones and misses some; the assay was immunoSEQ multiplex PCR. This sample carries some 320,000 clones, roughly nine tenths of them seen once, and the ten largest clones take about 2.4%. Germline V gene lookup returns CDR1 MNHEY and CDR2 SMNVEV (reference sequence). Trimming took off 1 base at V and 4 bases at J, with 8 bases between the two ends. The CDR3 extends over 13 amino acids. These data originate in a study of blood T cell repertoires in COVID-19. The sample consisted of PBMCs or T cells enriched from blood (not recorded which). The gene calls are TRBV27 and TRBJ2-7, with a possible D match to TRBD2 (6 bases). The TCR originated in a man aged 55 to 70 who had recovered from COVID-19. CDR3 in amino acids: CASSLWRGYEQYF. CDR3 sequence (DNA): TGTGCCAGCAGTTTATGGAGGGGTTACGAGCAGTACTTC.